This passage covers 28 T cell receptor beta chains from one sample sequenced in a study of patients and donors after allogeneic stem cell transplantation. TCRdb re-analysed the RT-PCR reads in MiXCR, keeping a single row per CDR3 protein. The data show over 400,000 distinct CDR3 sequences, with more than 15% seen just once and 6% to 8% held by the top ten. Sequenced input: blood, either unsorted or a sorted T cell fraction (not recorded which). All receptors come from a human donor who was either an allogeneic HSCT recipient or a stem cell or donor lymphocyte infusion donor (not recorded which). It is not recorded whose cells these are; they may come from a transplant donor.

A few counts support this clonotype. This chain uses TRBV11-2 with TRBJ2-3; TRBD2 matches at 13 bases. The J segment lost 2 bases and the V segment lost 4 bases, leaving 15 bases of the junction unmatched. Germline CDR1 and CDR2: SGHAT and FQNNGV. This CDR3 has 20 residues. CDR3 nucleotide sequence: TGTGCCAGCAGCTCTCTGGGACTAGCGGGATCTCCCTTTCCCACAGATACGCAGTATTTT. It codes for CASSSLGLAGSPFPTDTQYF. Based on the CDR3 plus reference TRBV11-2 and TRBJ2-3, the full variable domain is EAGVAQSPRYKIIEKRQSVAFWCNPISGHATLYWYQQILGQGPKLLIQFQNNGVVDDSQLPKDRFSAERLKGVDSTLKIQPAKLEDSAVYLCASSSLGLAGSPFPTDTQYFGPGTRLTVL.

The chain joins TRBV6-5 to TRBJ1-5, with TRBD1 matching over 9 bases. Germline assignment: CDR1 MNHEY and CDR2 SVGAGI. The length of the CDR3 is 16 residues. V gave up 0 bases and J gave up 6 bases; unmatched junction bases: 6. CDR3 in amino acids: CASSYSTGGGIQPQHF. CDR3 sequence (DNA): TGTGCCAGCAGTTACTCGACAGGGGGTGGTATTCAGCCCCAGCATTTT.

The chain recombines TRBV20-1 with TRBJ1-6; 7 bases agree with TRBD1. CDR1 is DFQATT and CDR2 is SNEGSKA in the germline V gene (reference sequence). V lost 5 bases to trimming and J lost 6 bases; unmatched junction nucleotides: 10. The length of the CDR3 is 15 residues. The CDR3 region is CSAPPGTAFNSPLHF. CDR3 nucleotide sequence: TGCAGTGCTCCTCCCGGGACAGCATTTAATTCACCCCTCCACTTT.

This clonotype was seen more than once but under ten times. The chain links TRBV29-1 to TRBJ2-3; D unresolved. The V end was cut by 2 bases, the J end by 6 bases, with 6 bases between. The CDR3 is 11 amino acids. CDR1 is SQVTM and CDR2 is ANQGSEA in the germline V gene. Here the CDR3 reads CSVEKSDTQYF. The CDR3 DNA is TGCAGCGTTGAAAAGTCCGATACGCAGTATTTT.

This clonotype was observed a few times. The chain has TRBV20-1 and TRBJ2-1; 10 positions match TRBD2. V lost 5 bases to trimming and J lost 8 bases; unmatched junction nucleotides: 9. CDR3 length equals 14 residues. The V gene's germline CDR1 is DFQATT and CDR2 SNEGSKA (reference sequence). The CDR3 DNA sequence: TGCAGTGCTTTGACTAGCGGGCCCCGGGATGAGCAGTTCTTC. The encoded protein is CSALTSGPRDEQFF.

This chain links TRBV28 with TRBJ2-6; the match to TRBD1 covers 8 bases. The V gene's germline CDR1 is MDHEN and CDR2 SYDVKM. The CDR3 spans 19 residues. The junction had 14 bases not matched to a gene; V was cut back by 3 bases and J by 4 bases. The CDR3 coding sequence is TGTGCCAGCAGTTTTTTCCTTGGACAGGGCGGAAAGGGGGCCAACGTCCTGACTTTC. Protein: CASSFFLGQGGKGANVLTF.

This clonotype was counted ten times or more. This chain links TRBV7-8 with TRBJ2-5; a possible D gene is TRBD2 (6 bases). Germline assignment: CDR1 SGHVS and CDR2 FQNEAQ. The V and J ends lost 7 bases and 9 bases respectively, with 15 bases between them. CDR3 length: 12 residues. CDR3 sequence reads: CASNLGGLAQYF. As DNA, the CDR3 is TGTGCCAGCAACCTGGGGGGTTTGGCCCAGTACTTC.

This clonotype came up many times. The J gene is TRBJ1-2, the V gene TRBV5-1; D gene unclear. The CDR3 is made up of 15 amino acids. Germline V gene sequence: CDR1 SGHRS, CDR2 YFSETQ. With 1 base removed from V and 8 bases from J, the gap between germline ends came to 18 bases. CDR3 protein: CASSLKAVSIFGYTF. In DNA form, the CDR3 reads TGCGCCAGCAGCTTGAAGGCGGTCTCCATCTTCGGCTACACCTTC. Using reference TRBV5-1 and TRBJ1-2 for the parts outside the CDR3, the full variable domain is KAGVTQTPRYLIKTRGQQVTLSCSPISGHRSVSWYQQTPGQGLQFLFEYFSETQRNKGNFPGRFSGRQFSNSRSEMNVSTLELGDSALYLCASSLKAVSIFGYTFGSGTRLTVV.

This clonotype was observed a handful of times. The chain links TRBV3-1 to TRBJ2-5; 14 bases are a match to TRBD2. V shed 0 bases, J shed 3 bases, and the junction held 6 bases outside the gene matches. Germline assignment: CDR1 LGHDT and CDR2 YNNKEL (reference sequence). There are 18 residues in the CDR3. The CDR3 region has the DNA TGTGCCAGCAGCCAAGATCCGGGACTAGCGGGAGTTGAAGAGACCCAGTACTTC. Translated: CASSQDPGLAGVEETQYF.

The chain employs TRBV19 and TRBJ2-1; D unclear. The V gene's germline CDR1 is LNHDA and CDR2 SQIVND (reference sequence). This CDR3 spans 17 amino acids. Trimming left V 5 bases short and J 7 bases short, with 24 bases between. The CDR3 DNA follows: TGTGCCAGTAGTCGGGCCCGGGCTCGATACTTAAGGAATGAGCAGTTCTTC. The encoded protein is CASSRARARYLRNEQFF.

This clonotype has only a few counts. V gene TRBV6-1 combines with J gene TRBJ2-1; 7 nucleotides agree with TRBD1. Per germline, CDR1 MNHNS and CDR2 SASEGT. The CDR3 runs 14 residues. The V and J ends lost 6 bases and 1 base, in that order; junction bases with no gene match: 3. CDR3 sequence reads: CASRPGQSYNEQFF. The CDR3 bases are TGTGCCAGCAGACCGGGACAGTCCTACAATGAGCAGTTCTTC.

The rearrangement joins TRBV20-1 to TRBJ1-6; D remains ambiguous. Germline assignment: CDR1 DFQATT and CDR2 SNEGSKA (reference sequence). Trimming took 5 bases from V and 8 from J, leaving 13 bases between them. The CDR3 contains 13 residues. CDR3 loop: CSAGEVHHSPLHF. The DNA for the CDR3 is TGCAGTGCTGGGGAGGTGCATCATTCACCCCTCCACTTT.

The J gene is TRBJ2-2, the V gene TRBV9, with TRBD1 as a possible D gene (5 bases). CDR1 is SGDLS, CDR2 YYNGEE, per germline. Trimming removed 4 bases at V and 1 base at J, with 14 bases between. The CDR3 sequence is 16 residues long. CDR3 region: CASSSSGAENTGELFF. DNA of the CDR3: TGTGCCAGCAGCTCATCTGGGGCGGAGAACACCGGGGAGCTGTTTTTT.

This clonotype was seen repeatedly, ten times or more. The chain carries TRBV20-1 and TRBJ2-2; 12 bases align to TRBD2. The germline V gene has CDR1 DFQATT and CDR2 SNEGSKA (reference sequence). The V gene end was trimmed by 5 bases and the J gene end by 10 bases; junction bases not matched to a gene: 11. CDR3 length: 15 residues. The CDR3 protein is CSARGASGGAAELFF. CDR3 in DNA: TGCAGTGCTCGAGGGGCTAGCGGGGGGGCCGCGGAGCTGTTTTTT.

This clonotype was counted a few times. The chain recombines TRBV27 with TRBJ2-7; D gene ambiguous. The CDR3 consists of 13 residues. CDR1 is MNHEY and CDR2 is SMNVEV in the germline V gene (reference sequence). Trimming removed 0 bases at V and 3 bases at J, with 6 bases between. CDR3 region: CASSLSPIYEQYF. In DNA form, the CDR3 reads TGTGCCAGCAGTTTATCGCCAATCTACGAGCAGTACTTC.

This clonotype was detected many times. The CDR3 loop reads CASSLMGRRDTGELFF. The CDR3 DNA follows: TGTGCCAGCAGCTTAATGGGTCGGCGGGACACCGGGGAGCTGTTTTTT. The gene calls are TRBV11-2 and TRBJ2-2; D might be TRBD2 (5 bases). The V and J ends lost 2 bases and 3 bases respectively, with 13 bases between them. Per the germline V gene, CDR1 is SGHAT and CDR2 is FQNNGV. The CDR3 covers 16 residues.

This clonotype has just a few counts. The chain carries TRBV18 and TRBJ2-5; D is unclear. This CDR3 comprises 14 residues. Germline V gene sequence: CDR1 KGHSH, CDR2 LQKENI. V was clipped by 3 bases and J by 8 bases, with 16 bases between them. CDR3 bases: TGTGCCAGCTCACCCCTGAAGGGTCAAAGTACCCAGTACTTC. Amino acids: CASSPLKGQSTQYF.

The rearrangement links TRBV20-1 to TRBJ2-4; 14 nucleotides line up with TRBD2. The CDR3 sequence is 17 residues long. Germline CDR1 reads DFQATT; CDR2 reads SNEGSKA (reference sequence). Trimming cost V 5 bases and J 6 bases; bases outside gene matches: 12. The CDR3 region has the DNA TGCAGTGCTGGACCGGGACTAGCGGGGGTTCTGGGAAACATTCAGTACTTC. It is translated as CSAGPGLAGVLGNIQYF.

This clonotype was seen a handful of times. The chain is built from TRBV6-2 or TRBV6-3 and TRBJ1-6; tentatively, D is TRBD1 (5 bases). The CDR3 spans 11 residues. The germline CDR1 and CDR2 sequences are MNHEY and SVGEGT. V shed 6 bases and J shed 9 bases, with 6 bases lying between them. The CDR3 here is CASRRGSPLHF. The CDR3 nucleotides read TGTGCCAGCAGGAGGGGTTCACCCCTCCACTTT.

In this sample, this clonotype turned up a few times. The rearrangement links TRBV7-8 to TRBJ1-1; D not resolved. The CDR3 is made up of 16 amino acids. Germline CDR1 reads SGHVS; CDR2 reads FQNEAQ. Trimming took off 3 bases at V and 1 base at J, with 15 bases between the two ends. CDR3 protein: CASSFQRIMTNTEAFF. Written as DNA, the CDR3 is TGTGCCAGCAGCTTTCAGCGGATTATGACGAACACTGAAGCTTTCTTT.

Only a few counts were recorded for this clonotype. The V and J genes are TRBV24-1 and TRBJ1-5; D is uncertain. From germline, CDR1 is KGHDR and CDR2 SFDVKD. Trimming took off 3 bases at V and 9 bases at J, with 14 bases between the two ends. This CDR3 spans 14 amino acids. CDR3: CATSDQDGGRPQHF. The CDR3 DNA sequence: TGTGCCACCAGTGATCAGGACGGCGGCAGGCCCCAGCATTTT.

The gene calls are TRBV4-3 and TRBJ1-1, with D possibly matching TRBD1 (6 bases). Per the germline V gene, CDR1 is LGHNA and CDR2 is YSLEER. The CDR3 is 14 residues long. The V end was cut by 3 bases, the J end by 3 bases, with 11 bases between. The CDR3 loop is CASSQETGYTEAFF. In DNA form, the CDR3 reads TGCGCCAGCAGCCAGGAGACAGGTTACACTGAAGCTTTCTTT.

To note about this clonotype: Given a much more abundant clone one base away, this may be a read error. In DNA, the CDR3 is TGTGCCAGCAGTTTTTGGCCAAGGGGGAAGAGGGATGGCTACACCTTC. This codes for CASSFWPRGKRDGYTF. The chain joins TRBV12-3 or TRBV12-4 to TRBJ1-2; possibly TRBD1 for D (6 bases). Trimming removed 3 bases from V and 6 bases from J, with 20 bases in between. This CDR3 contains 16 residues.

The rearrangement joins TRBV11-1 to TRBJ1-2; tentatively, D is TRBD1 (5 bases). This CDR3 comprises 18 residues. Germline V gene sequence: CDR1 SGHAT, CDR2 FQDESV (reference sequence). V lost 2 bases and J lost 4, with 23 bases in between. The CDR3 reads CASSLSYPVVNGTYGYTF. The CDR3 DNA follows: TGTGCCAGCAGCTTAAGCTACCCAGTGGTAAACGGGACCTATGGCTACACCTTC. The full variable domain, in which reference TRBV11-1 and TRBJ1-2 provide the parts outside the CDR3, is EAEVAQSPRYKITEKSQAVAFWCDPISGHATLYWYRQILGQGPELLVQFQDESVVDDSQLPKDRFSAERLKGVDSTLKIQPAELGDSAMYLCASSLSYPVVNGTYGYTFGSGTRLTVV.

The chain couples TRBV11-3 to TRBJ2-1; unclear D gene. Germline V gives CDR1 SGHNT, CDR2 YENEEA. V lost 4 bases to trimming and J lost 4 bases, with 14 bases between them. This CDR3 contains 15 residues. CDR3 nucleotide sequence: TGTGCCAGCAGCTCCCGTAGGAGCCGATACAATGAGCAGTTCTTC. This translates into CASSSRRSRYNEQFF.

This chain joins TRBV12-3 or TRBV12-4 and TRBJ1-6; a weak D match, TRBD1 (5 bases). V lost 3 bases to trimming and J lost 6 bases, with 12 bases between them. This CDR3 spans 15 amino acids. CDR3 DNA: TGTGCCAGCAGTTTCCGGGGGGTGTTTAATTCACCCCTCCACTTT. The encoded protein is CASSFRGVFNSPLHF.

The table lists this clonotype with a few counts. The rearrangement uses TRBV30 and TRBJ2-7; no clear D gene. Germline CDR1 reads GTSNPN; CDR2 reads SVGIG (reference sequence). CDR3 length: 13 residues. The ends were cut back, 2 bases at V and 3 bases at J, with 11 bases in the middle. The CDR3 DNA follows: TGTGCCTGGAGTAGTGACTGGAGCTACGAGCAGTACTTC. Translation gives CAWSSDWSYEQYF.

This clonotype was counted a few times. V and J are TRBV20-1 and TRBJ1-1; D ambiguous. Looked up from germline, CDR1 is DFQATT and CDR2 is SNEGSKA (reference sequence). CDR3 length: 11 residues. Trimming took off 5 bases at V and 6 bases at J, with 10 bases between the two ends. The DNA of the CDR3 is TGCAGTGCTCACGACACCGCTGAAGCTTTCTTT. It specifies CSAHDTAEAFF.